This TCR beta chain emerged from a study of T cells in Graves' hyperthyroidism and ophthalmopathy (dated by TCRdb to between 2018 and 2021). In the study overall: Peripheral blood samples were taken at the time of initial diagnosis, prior to any treatment. The 80 to 100 discovery patients were randomly divided into training and test sets at a 7:3 ratio. To identify distinguishing TCR V-J signatures, a discovery cohort of about 100 patients was used, comprising 40 to 45 with Graves' ophthalmopathy and approximately 58 with stable Graves' hyperthyroidism. Following sampling, methimazole starting at 30 mg daily was given to hyperthyroidism patients, and high-dose intravenous methylprednisolone was given to ophthalmopathy patients. Prospective prediction of ophthalmopathy was tested in an independent validation cohort consisting of about 20 hyperthyroidism patients and some 16 patients who later progressed to ophthalmopathy. TCR Vbeta CDR3 sequencing of 120 to 150 peripheral blood samples (approximately 44 ophthalmopathy, about 75 hyperthyroidism and some 17 progressor patients) is reported in the paper. In about six Graves' hyperthyroidism patients, the study also compared T-cell repertoires from thyroid tissue with T-cell repertoires from blood.

As for this clonotype: The specificity of this receptor is unknown. This may come from a read error, since a much larger clone is one base off.

Amplification of TCR beta CDR3 regions was carried out from RNA transcripts. For the first round of RT-PCR on the TCR CDR3, the HTBI primer set was used together with the Qiagen OneStep RT-PCR kit. Libraries were constructed in a second round of multiplex PCR, after which size selection and purification were carried out. Sequencing of the libraries was done on an Illumina HiSeq2000 using paired-end 100 bp reads. Per the source publication's procedure: SOAPnuke was used to process the raw data, removing reads that contained adapters or uncalled bases, had a mean Phred below 15, or lacked an exact match to the constant primer or identifier. COPE v1.2.5 was used to merge high-quality paired reads, and clonotypes were defined as unique nucleotide sequences. Clonotypes were aligned to IMGT TRBV, TRBD and TRBJ reference segments using MiTCR v1.1. The analysis was restricted to V-J combinations with a frequency above 0.0001, which together covered 99% to 99.2% of the repertoires. A TCS score was defined as the ratio of F50 (clonal expansion) to E x V (chaos), with BLOSUM62-based TCRdist applied between CDR3 peptides within each V-J. Welch's t-statistics and random forest reduced 500 to 650 V-J features to 10 to 15, which were used in a naive Bayes classifier (R e1071). Thyroid-blood repertoire similarity was quantified with the Morisita-Horn index. TCRdb's own reprocessing of the public reads used fastp at Q25 and MiXCR and kept productive beta chains. Identical CDR3 proteins give one entry, which carries the most common genes and DNA. The V and J calls shown here were made by TCRdb, not taken from the authors' results. The sample profile shows nearly 750,000 distinct CDR3 sequences; under 45% of them were found once. The ten largest clones represent about a third of the sample.

Overall study outcomes, separate from this receptor: In validation, progression to ophthalmopathy was predicted by the model with approximately 67% sensitivity and 72.22% specificity, a median of roughly 6.4 months before onset. Most expanded thyroid clonotypes (frequency above 0.001) were also found in blood, which suggests that blood repertoires may mirror thyroid immune responses. No statistical method was used to set the sample size in advance, and investigators knew the group allocation. A 13 V-J signature model separated ophthalmopathy from stable hyperthyroidism, with around 90% sensitivity and about 81% specificity in cross-validation and 80%/75% in testing.

A patient counted as having stable Graves' hyperthyroidism if no progression to ophthalmopathy occurred over 18 months of follow-up. Hyperthyroidism patients were newly diagnosed, with disease duration under 2 months, and aged 18 to 65 years. Patients with uncontrolled infections, other autoimmune diseases, pregnancy or lactation were excluded. Diagnoses relied on clinical symptoms, serum thyroxine and TRAb, thyroid ultrasound and orbital computed tomography. PBMCs were isolated from 10 ml of fresh peripheral blood by Ficoll-Paque density gradient centrifugation. Trizol reagent was used to extract total RNA, and RNA quality was then checked on an Agilent 2100 Bioanalyzer. Material for sequencing was blood. The TCR originated in a woman aged 35 to 49 with Graves' hyperthyroidism.

The nucleotide sequence reads as follows: TGCAGTGCTGGAGAGGGCGACTATGGCTACACCTTC. The translation is CSAGEGDYGYTF. In this chain, TRBV20-1 is recombined with TRBJ1-2; a confident D gene designation cannot be given. Including the terminal cysteine and phenylalanine, the CDR3 comprises 12 residues. The read is trimmed to its CDR3 DNA, 36 bases read in frame from base 1. CDR1 and CDR2, per the germline V gene (reference sequence), are DFQATT and SNEGSKA.